This paragraph covers one T cell receptor beta chain sequence. The CDR3 has 14 residues. Per the germline V gene, CDR1 is SNHLY and CDR2 is FYNNEI. The V end lost 0 bases, the J end lost 6 bases, and 11 bases lay between the germline ends. The method was immunoSEQ multiplex PCR; TCRdb's version includes in-frame clones alone and lacks a portion of them. The table shows roughly 100,000 clones, with around nine tenths occurring only once. This entry comes from a study of blood T cell repertoires in COVID-19. J is TRBJ1-2 and V is TRBV2; D may be TRBD1 (5 bases). This TCR was recovered from an elderly woman in a cohort sampled during active COVID-19. The sequenced sample consisted of peripheral blood. CDR3 nucleotides: TGTGCCAGCAGTGAAGCTAGACAGATTAATGGCTACACCTTC. Protein product: CASSEARQINGYTF.